The clone carrying this T cell receptor beta chain was observed at least ten times. Documented time point: after trial treatment. Stated treatment: LDRT plus nivolumab, ipilimumab, low-dose cyclophosphamide and aspirin (RACIN trial). It was nivolumab, ipilimumab, aspirin, low-dose cyclophosphamide and low-dose radiotherapy that donors received. Advanced solid tumors lacking tumor-infiltrating lymphocytes were present in eligible patients. The data originate from a study of low-dose radiotherapy and immunotherapy resistance in tumors. Study information: Per fraction, Cohort 1 was given 0.5 Gy every 2 weeks, for a total of 6.5 Gy. Every two weeks, cyclophosphamide 200 mg/m2 was infused one day before radiation plus immunotherapy.

TRAV- and TRBV-specific primers primed first-strand cDNA, covering alpha and beta chains. The authors ran 20 PCR cycles to amplify TCRs with a constant-region primer and V-primer adapter. TCRdb re-derived calls from the reads in MiXCR, one entry per CDR3 protein. This repertoire shows around 60,000 distinct CDR3 sequences, 20% to 25% found once; its top ten account for 6.5% to 7%. V gave up 5 bases and J gave up 5 bases; unmatched junction bases: 16. The CDR3 has 18 amino acids. Per germline, CDR1 LNHNV and CDR2 YYDKDF (reference sequence). This chain joins TRBV15 and TRBJ2-2, with 8 bases aligning to TRBD2. The TCR was taken from a male donor with prostate cancer. Source: PBMCs, taken after low-dose radiotherapy plus immunotherapy. CDR3 in amino acids: CATSPRGGISLITGELFF. The CDR3 coding sequence is TGTGCCACCAGCCCCCGGGGGGGGATAAGTCTCATTACCGGGGAGCTGTTTTTT.